The 6 T cell receptor beta chains below were found in one sample sequenced in a study of identical twins. MiXCR, applied by TCRdb to the 5' RACE reads, yields one record per CDR3 protein. The sample includes about 240,000 distinct CDR3 sequences, about 10% of them seen just once. The sample taken for sequencing was memory T cells sorted from blood. These TCRs come from a man over 45 in good health.

This clonotype has a count of ten or more. The chain uses TRBV6-1 and TRBJ1-1; D gene ambiguous. The germline CDR1 and CDR2 sequences are MNHNS and SASEGT. Trimming pared 3 bases from V and 10 bases from J, leaving 6 bases between. The CDR3 runs 10 residues. CDR3 protein: CASSDTVAFF. The CDR3 region has the DNA TGTGCCAGCAGTGATACGGTAGCTTTCTTT.

This clonotype came up a few times. This chain uses TRBV5-8 with TRBJ1-5, with D unresolved. Germline CDR1 reads SGHTS; CDR2 reads YDEGEE. This CDR3 region has 14 residues. Trimming removed 0 bases at V and 3 bases at J, with 7 bases between. CDR3 protein: CASSLEVTNQPQHF. The CDR3 DNA sequence: TGTGCCAGCAGCTTGGAGGTCACCAATCAGCCCCAGCATTTT.

This clonotype was detected ten times or more. This chain joins TRBV4-3 and TRBJ2-7, with a possible D match to TRBD1 (5 bases). V gave up 0 bases and J gave up 3 bases, with 12 bases separating them. Germline lookup yields CDR1 LGHNA and CDR2 YSLEER. This CDR3 contains 15 residues. The CDR3 protein is CASSQEASQGYEQYF. The CDR3 DNA is TGCGCCAGCAGCCAAGAAGCCAGTCAGGGCTACGAGCAGTACTTC.

This clonotype has a count of ten or more. The chain employs TRBV6-6 and TRBJ2-5; D remains unclear. V was clipped by 0 bases and J by 5 bases, with 4 bases between them. CDR3 length equals 12 residues. Germline V gene lookup returns CDR1 MNHNY and CDR2 SVGAGI (reference sequence). The chain's CDR3 is CASSYSGETQYF. For the CDR3, the DNA is TGTGCCAGCAGTTACTCGGGGGAGACCCAGTACTTC.

V usage is TRBV4-3 and J usage is TRBJ2-2; D not resolved. Trimming removed 4 bases at V and 0 bases at J, with 9 bases between. In germline, CDR1 is LGHNA, CDR2 YSLEER. The CDR3 is 15 residues long. The chain's CDR3 is CASSRGGTNTGELFF. The CDR3 region has the DNA TGCGCCAGCAGCCGAGGCGGCACGAACACCGGGGAGCTGTTTTTT.

At least ten counts were recorded for this clonotype. The V and J genes are TRBV27 and TRBJ2-1, with a possible D match to TRBD1 (6 bases). The CDR3 is 13 residues long. Trimming stripped 2 bases from V and 4 bases from J, with 6 bases between. Germline loops: CDR1 MNHEY, CDR2 SMNVEV (reference sequence). Here the CDR3 DNA reads TGTGCCAGCAGTTTACAGGGGTACAATGAGCAGTTCTTC. Amino acids: CASSLQGYNEQFF.